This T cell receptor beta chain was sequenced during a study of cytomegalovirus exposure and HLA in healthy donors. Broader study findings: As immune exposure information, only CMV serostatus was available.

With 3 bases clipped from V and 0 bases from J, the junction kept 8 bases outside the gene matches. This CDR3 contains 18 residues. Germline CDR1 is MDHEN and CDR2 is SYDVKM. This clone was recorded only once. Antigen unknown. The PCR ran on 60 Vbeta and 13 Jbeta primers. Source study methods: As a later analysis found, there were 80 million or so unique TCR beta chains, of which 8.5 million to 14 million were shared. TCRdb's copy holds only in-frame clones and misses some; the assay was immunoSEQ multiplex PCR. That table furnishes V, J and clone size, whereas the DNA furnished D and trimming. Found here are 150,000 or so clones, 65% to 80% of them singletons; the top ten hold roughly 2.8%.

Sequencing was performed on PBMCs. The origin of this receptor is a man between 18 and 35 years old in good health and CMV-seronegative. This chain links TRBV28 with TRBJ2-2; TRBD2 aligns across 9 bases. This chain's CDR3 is CASSLVLAGLSNTGELFF. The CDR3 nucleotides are TGTGCCAGCAGTTTGGTTCTAGCGGGACTTTCGAACACCGGGGAGCTGTTTTTT. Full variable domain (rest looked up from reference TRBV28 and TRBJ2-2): DVKVTQSSRYLVKRTGEKVFLECVQDMDHENMFWYRQDPGLGLRLIYFSYDVKMKEKGDIPEGYSVSREKKERFSLILESASTNQTSMYLCASSLVLAGLSNTGELFFGEGSRLTVL.